Each of the 32 T cell receptor beta chains below was sequenced from the same sample in a study of blood T cell repertoires in COVID-19. Some clones are missing from TCRdb's copy, which holds only in-frame ones; the method was immunoSEQ multiplex PCR. Among about 200,000 clones listed, around 86% were seen once. The sequenced sample consisted of peripheral blood. The receptor source for this set is a man aged 60 to 69 with acute or convalescent COVID-19.

The DNA for the CDR3 is TGTGCCAGCAGCACTACCCTGTACCAAGAGACCCAGTACTTC. Translating gives CASSTTLYQETQYF. V gene TRBV6-2 or TRBV6-3 combines with J gene TRBJ2-5; no clear D gene. Germline assignment: CDR1 MNHEY and CDR2 SVGEGT. V was shortened by 6 bases and J by 0 bases, with 11 bases between the two germline ends. This CDR3 contains 14 residues.

In its sample, this clone was seen once. The rearrangement uses TRBV5-1 and TRBJ2-6; a weak D match, TRBD1 (5 bases). The CDR3 runs to 15 residues. Deletions cut 0 bases from V and 4 bases from J, with 8 bases between. The germline V gene has CDR1 SGHRS and CDR2 YFSETQ. Here the CDR3 reads CASSLGTTGANVLTF. The CDR3 DNA reads TGCGCCAGCAGCTTGGGGACAACCGGGGCCAACGTCCTGACTTTC.

This chain joins TRBV23-1 and TRBJ2-5; tentative D call: TRBD2 (6 bases). TRBV23-1 is treated as an ORF (open reading frame) with a function not yet certain. The V gene lost 0 bases and the J gene lost 0 bases, with 17 bases spanning the gap. The CDR3 totals 18 residues. CDR3 amino acids: CASSQSGGRRGYQETQYF. DNA for the CDR3: TGCGCCAGCAGTCAATCGGGGGGACGCCGGGGGTACCAAGAGACCCAGTACTTC.

V is TRBV6-5 and J is TRBJ1-2, with TRBD1 matching 7 bases. The germline gives CDR1 MNHEY, CDR2 SVGAGI. Trimming removed 8 bases from V and 4 bases from J; junction bases left unmatched: 4. CDR3 length: 12 amino acids. The CDR3 coding sequence is TGTGCCAGCTACCAGGGGGGCTATGGCTACACCTTC. It codes for CASYQGGYGYTF.

The chain joins TRBV5-4 to TRBJ2-2; weak D call: TRBD1 (7 bases). The CDR3 runs to 14 residues. The V end was cut by 3 bases, the J end by 4 bases, with 10 bases between. CDR1 SGHNT and CDR2 YYREEE come from the germline V gene (reference sequence). For the CDR3, the DNA is TGTGCCAGCAGCTACAGGGGAGGCACCGGGGAGCTGTTTTTT. Protein: CASSYRGGTGELFF.

This sequence joins TRBV5-1 and TRBJ1-1; a weak D match, TRBD1 (6 bases). Per the germline V gene, CDR1 is SGHRS and CDR2 is YFSETQ. The CDR3 sequence is 15 residues long. Trimming removed 1 base at V and 3 bases at J, with 13 bases between. DNA for the CDR3: TGCGCCAGCAGCTTGTTAGGGGGTAGGGACACTGAAGCTTTCTTT. Amino acid sequence: CASSLLGGRDTEAFF. Combining the CDR3 with reference TRBV5-1 and TRBJ1-1 gives the whole variable domain KAGVTQTPRYLIKTRGQQVTLSCSPISGHRSVSWYQQTPGQGLQFLFEYFSETQRNKGNFPGRFSGRQFSNSRSEMNVSTLELGDSALYLCASSLLGGRDTEAFFGQGTRLTVV.

This clone appeared once. The V gene is TRBV14, the J gene TRBJ2-3; 8 positions match TRBD1. The junction had 5 bases not matched to a gene; V was cut back by 4 bases and J by 2 bases. In germline, CDR1 is SGHDN, CDR2 FVKESK. The CDR3 is made up of 15 amino acids. The CDR3 loop reads CASSPRRGLTDTQYF. The CDR3 DNA reads TGTGCCAGCAGCCCTCGCAGGGGGCTCACAGATACGCAGTATTTT. The variable domain in full, with the rest retrieved from reference TRBV14 and TRBJ2-3, is EAGVTQFPSHSVIEKGQTVTLRCDPISGHDNLYWYRRVMGKEIKFLLHFVKESKQDESGMPNNRFLAERTGGTYSTLKVQPAELEDSGVYFCASSPRRGLTDTQYFGPGTRLTVL.

This chain connects TRBV2 to TRBJ2-5, with 8 positions matching TRBD1. CDR3 length equals 14 residues. Per the germline V gene, CDR1 is SNHLY and CDR2 is FYNNEI. The V and J ends lost 8 bases and 0 bases, in that order; junction bases with no gene match: 5. CDR3 sequence: CASSGQDNQETQYF. As DNA, the CDR3 is TGTGCCAGCTCGGGACAGGATAACCAAGAGACCCAGTACTTC.

The chain combines TRBV28 with TRBJ1-5; 9 bases map to TRBD1. This CDR3 is 17 amino acids long. Germline CDR1 reads MDHEN; CDR2 reads SYDVKM. V was pared by 6 bases and J by 3 bases, with 12 bases of the junction left unmatched. In nucleotides, the CDR3 is TGTGCCAGCAGCCACCACTCGGGACAGGGCTACAATCAGCCCCAGCATTTT. This sequence encodes CASSHHSGQGYNQPQHF.

The chain is built from TRBV5-1 and TRBJ2-1, with 8 bases identical to TRBD2. With 4 bases clipped from V and 4 bases from J, the junction kept 13 bases outside the gene matches. Germline loops: CDR1 SGHRS, CDR2 YFSETQ. This CDR3 is 17 amino acids long. As DNA, the CDR3 is TGCGCCAGCAGCCCGGAATCCGGGACTAGATTTTACAATGAGCAGTTCTTC. This gives the protein CASSPESGTRFYNEQFF.

The chain joins TRBV29-1 to TRBJ2-1, with 8 positions matching TRBD2. The germline CDR1 and CDR2 sequences are SQVTM and ANQGSEA. The CDR3 is made up of 14 amino acids. The V gene end was trimmed by 7 bases and the J gene end by 0 bases; junction bases not matched to a gene: 5. The CDR3 DNA reads as TGCAGCGACAACGGGGGGGCCTCCTACAATGAGCAGTTCTTC. Its protein product is CSDNGGASYNEQFF.

This rearrangement joins TRBV7-3 to TRBJ1-1; D possibly corresponds to TRBD1 (6 bases). Germline loops: CDR1 SGHTA, CDR2 FQGTGA. Trimming removed 3 bases at V and 10 bases at J, with 18 bases between. The CDR3 runs 14 residues. The CDR3 DNA is TGTGCCAGCAGCTTGACAGGCGGGTCGGGCGGAGCTTTCTTT. Translating it yields CASSLTGGSGGAFF.

This chain uses TRBV3-1 (or the pseudogene TRBV3-2) with TRBJ2-7, with D possibly being TRBD1 (6 bases). Trimming left V 0 bases short and J 4 bases short, with 10 bases between. The CDR3 length is 14 residues. Germline V gene data show CDR1 as LGHDT and CDR2 as YNNKEL (reference sequence). CDR3 in DNA: TGTGCCAGCAGCCAAGACAGGGGTTCGTACGAGCAGTACTTC. Translation gives CASSQDRGSYEQYF.

This chain uses TRBV5-4 with TRBJ2-5; 8 bases fit TRBD2. The CDR3 loop spans 13 amino acids. Looked up from germline, CDR1 is SGHNT and CDR2 is YYREEE (reference sequence). J gave up 3 bases and V 2 bases, and 0 bases lay outside the gene matches. The CDR3 here is CASSFGGEETQYF. The CDR3 DNA follows: TGTGCCAGCAGCTTCGGGGGGGAAGAGACCCAGTACTTC.

In this sample, this clone turned up once. This chain connects TRBV7-8 to TRBJ2-5, with 7 bases that match TRBD1. The J segment lost 5 bases and the V segment lost 1 base, leaving 13 bases of the junction unmatched. Germline V gene data show CDR1 as SGHVS and CDR2 as FQNEAQ. The CDR3 is 17 residues long. The DNA of the CDR3 is TGTGCCAGCAGCTTAGGTGAAAGGGGGCGAGTCTGGGAGACCCAGTACTTC. It encodes CASSLGERGRVWETQYF.

V is TRBV19 and J is TRBJ2-5; D possibly corresponds to TRBD1 (5 bases). The CDR3 sequence is 13 residues long. The ends were cut back, 2 bases at V and 5 bases at J, with 9 bases in the middle. Germline V gene lookup returns CDR1 LNHDA and CDR2 SQIVND (reference sequence). The CDR3 nucleotides read TGTGCCAGTAGTATACTGGCAGGGGAGACCCAGTACTTC. Translated: CASSILAGETQYF.

The chain joins TRBV6-5 to TRBJ1-2; 9 nucleotides agree with TRBD1. V lost 0 bases and J lost 2; bases outside the gene matches: 4. Germline lookup yields CDR1 MNHEY and CDR2 SVGAGI. There are 16 residues in the CDR3. CDR3 sequence (DNA): TGTGCCAGCAGTTACTCGATTGGGACAGGGAACTATGGCTACACCTTC. The encoded protein is CASSYSIGTGNYGYTF.

The table lists this clone with a count of one. The chain joins TRBV6-1 to TRBJ1-1; D gene ambiguous. V gave up 0 bases and J gave up 0 bases, with 8 bases separating them. Germline CDR1 and CDR2: MNHNS and SASEGT. The CDR3 sequence is 15 residues long. The CDR3 DNA reads TGTGCCAGCAGTGAAGCAACACGGGTGAACACTGAAGCTTTCTTT. Its translation: CASSEATRVNTEAFF.

V gene TRBV6-5 combines with J gene TRBJ1-2; D is possibly TRBD1 (5 bases). The V gene's germline CDR1 is MNHEY and CDR2 SVGAGI. Deletions cut 11 bases from V and 4 bases from J, with 8 bases between. This CDR3 contains 10 residues. The CDR3 here is CAGQGYGYTF. The DNA for the CDR3 is TGTGCCGGGCAGGGCTATGGCTACACCTTC.

The chain couples TRBV6-1 to TRBJ2-5; D is undetermined. V lost 2 bases and J 8 bases, leaving 12 bases between the germline ends. Germline CDR1 and CDR2: MNHNS and SASEGT. The length of the CDR3 is 13 residues. The CDR3 loop reads CASSETVEFTQYF. CDR3 DNA: TGTGCCAGCAGTGAAACTGTCGAGTTTACCCAGTACTTC.

CDR3 in DNA: TGTGCCAGCAGCCCGTTGGGACAGGGGGCGTATCGCGAGCAGTTCTTC. Residues: CASSPLGQGAYREQFF. The chain combines TRBV2 with TRBJ2-1; 12 bases match TRBD1. Trimming removed 6 bases from V and 10 bases from J; junction bases left unmatched: 13. The CDR3 is made up of 16 amino acids. Looked up from germline, CDR1 is SNHLY and CDR2 is FYNNEI.

In its sample, this clone was seen once. The gene calls are TRBV11-3 and TRBJ2-2, with TRBD2 as a possible D gene (5 bases). The CDR3 is made up of 14 amino acids. Germline CDR1 reads SGHNT; CDR2 reads YENEEA. Trimming pared 5 bases from V and 6 bases from J, leaving 13 bases between. The CDR3, as DNA: TGTGCCAGCAGCCCACCCGGAGGTCCCGGGGAGCTGTTTTTT. This gives the protein CASSPPGGPGELFF.

This clone was picked up a small number of times. CDR3 nucleotide sequence: TGTGCCAGTAAACAGGACAGGGCTAGCAATCAGCCCCAGCATTTT. Translated: CASKQDRASNQPQHF. This chain connects TRBV19 to TRBJ1-5; 8 nucleotides agree with TRBD1. The junction had 5 bases not matched to a gene; V was cut back by 7 bases and J by 0 bases. Germline-derived CDR1 and CDR2 are LNHDA and SQIVND (reference sequence). The CDR3 has 15 amino acids.

The J gene is TRBJ2-7, the V gene TRBV5-1; 9 nucleotides align to TRBD1. The CDR3 covers 16 residues. CDR1 and CDR2 (germline): SGHRS, YFSETQ. The J segment lost 0 bases and the V segment lost 3 bases, leaving 7 bases of the junction unmatched. For the CDR3, the DNA is TGCGCCAGCAGCTACGCCGGACAGGGGAGCTCCTACGAGCAGTACTTC. Translating gives CASSYAGQGSSYEQYF.

This chain links TRBV18 with TRBJ1-6; perhaps TRBD1 as D (6 bases). The germline V gene encodes CDR1 KGHSH and CDR2 LQKENI. The CDR3 is made up of 16 amino acids. Trimming removed 5 bases from V and 3 bases from J, with 14 bases in between. In DNA form, the CDR3 reads TGTGCCAGCTCAACGACAGGACTGGGCTATAATTCACCCCTCCACTTT. It codes for CASSTTGLGYNSPLHF.

The chain joins TRBV7-8 to TRBJ1-2, with 9 bases matching TRBD1. Trimming took 4 bases from V and 4 from J; bases not matched to a gene: 7. CDR1 and CDR2 from the germline V gene are SGHVS and FQNEAQ. CDR3 length: 15 amino acids. CDR3 residues: CASSSNRGLGYGYTF. The CDR3 bases are TGTGCCAGCAGCTCGAACAGGGGGCTTGGCTATGGCTACACCTTC.

The gene calls are TRBV3-1 (or the pseudogene TRBV3-2) and TRBJ1-5; the D is unclear. Germline values: CDR1 LGHDT, CDR2 YNNKEL (reference sequence). The V end was cut by 3 bases, the J end by 6 bases, with 6 bases between. The CDR3 runs 12 residues. The CDR3 DNA is TGTGCCAGCAGCCACAGAACTCAGCCCCAGCATTTT. Protein: CASSHRTQPQHF.

The chain is built from TRBV7-2 and TRBJ1-2, with a weak D call TRBD1 (6 bases). The CDR3 has 13 residues. Germline CDR1 reads SGHTA; CDR2 reads FQGNSA. V was cut by 3 bases and J by 2 bases, with 7 bases left in between. The CDR3 nucleotides read TGTGCCAGCAGCTTTGGACAGAACTATGGCTACACCTTC. Translating gives CASSFGQNYGYTF.

This chain connects TRBV5-1 to TRBJ2-2, with 11 bases aligning to TRBD2. The CDR3 loop spans 18 amino acids. CDR1 is SGHRS, CDR2 YFSETQ, per germline. With V trimmed by 0 bases and J by 1 base, 5 bases remained unmatched. The CDR3 region has the DNA TGCGCCAGCAGCTTGGTCCCTAGCGGGGGGCTGAACACCGGGGAGCTGTTTTTT. This codes for CASSLVPSGGLNTGELFF.

The chain combines TRBV5-6 with TRBJ1-2, with a weak D call TRBD1 (6 bases). The CDR3 has 15 amino acids. V was trimmed by 0 bases and J by 3 bases, leaving 12 bases between them. The germline V gene has CDR1 SGHDT and CDR2 YYEEEE. The DNA for the CDR3 is TGTGCCAGCAGCTTGGGATCTGGGGGCGACTATGGCTACACCTTC. Translation: CASSLGSGGDYGYTF.

The chain couples TRBV6-5 to TRBJ2-7; the match to TRBD2 covers 9 bases. After removal of 0 bases from V and 6 bases from J, the junction contained 0 bases not matched to a gene. CDR1 and CDR2 from the germline V gene are MNHEY and SVGAGI. The CDR3 sequence is 13 residues long. The CDR3 loop is CASSYSSGGEQYF. DNA for the CDR3: TGTGCCAGCAGTTACTCTAGCGGGGGCGAGCAGTACTTC.

J is TRBJ2-1 and V is TRBV28, with TRBD2 identical over 10 bases. Germline V gene data show CDR1 as MDHEN and CDR2 as SYDVKM. V shed 2 bases and J 9 bases; nucleotides not matched to a gene: 4. This CDR3 is 14 amino acids long. The CDR3 sequence is CASSLLAGVGEQFF. The CDR3 DNA follows: TGTGCCAGCAGTTTACTAGCGGGGGTGGGTGAGCAGTTCTTC.